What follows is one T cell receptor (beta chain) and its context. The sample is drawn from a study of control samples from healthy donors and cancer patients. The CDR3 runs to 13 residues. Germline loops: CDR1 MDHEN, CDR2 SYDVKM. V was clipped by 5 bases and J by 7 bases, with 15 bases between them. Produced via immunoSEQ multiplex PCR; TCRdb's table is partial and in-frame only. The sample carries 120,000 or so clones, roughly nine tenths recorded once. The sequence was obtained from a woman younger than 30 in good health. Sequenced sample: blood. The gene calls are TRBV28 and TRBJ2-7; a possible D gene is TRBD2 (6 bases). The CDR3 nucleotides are TGTGCCAGCAGTCGACCGGGACTCCAAGAGCAGTACTTC. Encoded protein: CASSRPGLQEQYF.